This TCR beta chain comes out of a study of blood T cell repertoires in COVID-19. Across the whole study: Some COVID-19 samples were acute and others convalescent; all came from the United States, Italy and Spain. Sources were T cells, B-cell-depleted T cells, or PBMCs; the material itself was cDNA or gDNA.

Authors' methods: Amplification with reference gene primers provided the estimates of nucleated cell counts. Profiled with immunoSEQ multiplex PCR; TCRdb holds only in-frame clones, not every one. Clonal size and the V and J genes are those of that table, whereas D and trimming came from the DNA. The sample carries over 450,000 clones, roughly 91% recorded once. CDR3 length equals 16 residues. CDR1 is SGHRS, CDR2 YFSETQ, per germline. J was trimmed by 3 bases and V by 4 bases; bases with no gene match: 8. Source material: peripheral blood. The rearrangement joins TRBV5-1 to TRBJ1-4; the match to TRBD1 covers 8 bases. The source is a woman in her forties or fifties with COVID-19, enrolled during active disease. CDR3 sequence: CASSRTGGWANEKLFF. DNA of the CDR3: TGCGCCAGCAGCAGAACAGGGGGTTGGGCTAATGAAAAACTGTTTTTT.